This TCR beta chain is from a study of shared clonotypes between healthy human individuals. Study findings and constraints: Researchers sampled only blood; tissue repertoires likely differ.

A remark on this clone: Its antigen is unidentified.

The germline V gene encodes CDR1 SGHRS and CDR2 YFSETQ. The CDR3 is 13 residues long. V was clipped by 4 bases and J by 6 bases, with 14 bases between them. Some clones are missing from TCRdb's copy, which holds only in-frame ones; the method was immunoSEQ multiplex PCR. Of roughly 1.4 million clones listed, 98% are singletons. The donors, healthy adults who were HIV-negative, had experienced no recent acute infections or vaccinations. Splitting the CD4+ cells yielded a CD45RA+ naive subset and a CD45RA-negative memory subset. Sequencing input: naive CD4+ T cells sorted from blood. This sample's subset: CD45RA+ positively selected. The receptor's source is a man between 25 and 39 years old in good health. The rearrangement joins TRBV5-1 to TRBJ2-7, with D tentatively TRBD2 (6 bases). For the CDR3, the DNA is TGCGCCAGCAGCGTTCTGGGAGGAACCGAGCAGTACTTC. The encoded protein is CASSVLGGTEQYF.